Following are 29 T cell receptor beta chains from one sample sequenced in a study of blood T cell repertoires in COVID-19. Some clones are missing from TCRdb's copy, which holds only in-frame ones; the method was immunoSEQ multiplex PCR. Here the sample spans approximately 150,000 clones, over 70% being singletons. The sequenced sample was peripheral blood. The receptor source for this set is a woman aged 60-75 years with acute or convalescent COVID-19.

This rearrangement joins TRBV5-6 to TRBJ1-1; possible D gene TRBD1, 5 bases. V lost 3 bases, J lost 1 base, and 13 bases lay in between. This CDR3 is built from 15 residues. Germline CDR1 and CDR2: SGHDT and YYEEEE. CDR3 in amino acids: CASSSPGLRNTEAFF. The CDR3 DNA reads as TGTGCCAGCAGCTCCCCGGGACTTAGGAACACTGAAGCTTTCTTT.

In DNA, the CDR3 is TGTGCCGGATCCAGGGTGGGTAGCACAGATACGCAGTATTTT. Protein: CAGSRVGSTDTQYF. The rearrangement joins TRBV6-5 to TRBJ2-3, with D possibly TRBD1 on 5 matching bases. Germline values: CDR1 MNHEY, CDR2 SVGAGI. V was clipped by 11 bases and J by 0 bases, with 15 bases between them. The CDR3 runs 14 residues.

The CDR3 is CASSVDGGGTYNEQFF. The CDR3 region has the DNA TGTGCCAGCAGCGTAGACGGCGGGGGGACCTACAATGAGCAGTTCTTC. The chain has TRBV9 and TRBJ2-1; 8 nucleotides agree with TRBD2. CDR3 length: 16 amino acids. V shed 0 bases and J 2 bases; nucleotides not matched to a gene: 4. Per germline, CDR1 SGDLS and CDR2 YYNGEE.

V gene TRBV19 combines with J gene TRBJ1-5; D remains ambiguous. Germline CDR1 reads LNHDA; CDR2 reads SQIVND (reference sequence). V lost 8 bases and J 3 bases, leaving 20 bases between the germline ends. The CDR3 runs 16 residues. The CDR3 DNA reads TGTGCCAGTTCCTATACACGTTTAGCCGTCAATCAGCCCCAGCATTTT. Translated: CASSYTRLAVNQPQHF.

This clone was counted at least ten times. The rearrangement joins TRBV28 to TRBJ1-1; the D gene is possibly TRBD1 (5 bases). Trimming took off 5 bases at V and 5 bases at J, with 9 bases between the two ends. Germline V gene data show CDR1 as MDHEN and CDR2 as SYDVKM. The CDR3 is 12 residues long. The CDR3 spells CASSRGYTEAFF. The CDR3 DNA reads as TGTGCCAGCAGTAGGGGTTATACTGAAGCTTTCTTT.

The count of this clone is one. This chain connects TRBV7-9 to TRBJ1-2, with D possibly being TRBD1 (5 bases). The CDR3 is 12 amino acids. Deletions cut 7 bases from V and 4 bases from J, with 10 bases between. Germline assignment: CDR1 SEHNR and CDR2 FQNEAQ (reference sequence). The CDR3 nucleotides read TGTGCCAGCACGGGGCAGAGCTATGGCTACACCTTC. As protein: CASTGQSYGYTF.

In this sample, this clone turned up a few times. The rearrangement links TRBV18 to TRBJ1-3; weak D call: TRBD1 (6 bases). This CDR3 is 15 amino acids long. Germline CDR1 is KGHSH and CDR2 is LQKENI. Trimming cost V 6 bases and J 4 bases, with 16 bases left between them. The CDR3 DNA reads TGTGCCAGCTCGGACCAGGACAGTTCAGGAAACACCATATATTTT. This gives the protein CASSDQDSSGNTIYF. Combining the CDR3 with reference TRBV18 and TRBJ1-3 gives the whole variable domain NAGVMQNPRHLVRRRGQEARLRCSPMKGHSHVYWYRQLPEEGLKFMVYLQKENIIDESGMPKERFSAEFPKEGPSILRIQQVVRGDSAAYFCASSDQDSSGNTIYFGEGSWLTVV.

This clone was detected once. The chain uses TRBV5-1 and TRBJ1-4, with 9 bases identical to TRBD1. Germline CDR1 is SGHRS and CDR2 is YFSETQ. Trimming took 4 bases from V and 5 from J; bases not matched to a gene: 9. This CDR3 comprises 16 residues. Here the CDR3 reads CASSLGTGGGNEKLFF. CDR3 DNA: TGCGCCAGCAGCCTCGGAACAGGGGGCGGGAATGAAAAACTGTTTTTT.

V usage is TRBV5-6 and J usage is TRBJ2-1; D ambiguous. The CDR3 totals 13 residues. CDR1 SGHDT and CDR2 YYEEEE come from the germline V gene. Between the trimmed V and J ends, which lost 10 bases and 4 bases, there was a span of 15 bases. The CDR3 loop reads CADGVGGYNEQFF. In DNA form, the CDR3 reads TGTGCCGATGGAGTGGGTGGGTACAATGAGCAGTTCTTC.

The chain carries TRBV27 and TRBJ2-1; 8 nucleotides align to TRBD1. The germline V gene has CDR1 MNHEY and CDR2 SMNVEV (reference sequence). The junction had 6 bases not matched to a gene; V was cut back by 4 bases and J by 4 bases. The CDR3 extends over 15 amino acids. Written as DNA, the CDR3 is TGTGCCAGCAGTTCTGGGACAGGACGGTACAATGAGCAGTTCTTC. The encoded protein is CASSSGTGRYNEQFF.

The V call is TRBV27, the J call TRBJ1-6; D might be TRBD1 (6 bases). This CDR3 spans 15 amino acids. Trimming removed 6 bases from V and 4 bases from J, with 13 bases in between. The germline CDR1 and CDR2 sequences are MNHEY and SMNVEV (reference sequence). In nucleotides, the CDR3 is TGTGCCAGCAGGCCAGGGGCCTTTTATAATTCACCCCTCCACTTT. Translation: CASRPGAFYNSPLHF.

V is TRBV2 and J is TRBJ2-3; 7 bases line up with TRBD2. J gave up 5 bases and V 9 bases, and 11 bases lay outside the gene matches. There are 14 residues in the CDR3. Germline values: CDR1 SNHLY, CDR2 FYNNEI. The CDR3 loop reads CARQLAAGGDTQYF. The CDR3 nucleotides are TGTGCCAGACAGCTAGCGGCGGGTGGAGATACGCAGTATTTT.

The chain combines TRBV28 with TRBJ1-3, with TRBD1 matching over 9 bases. Germline trimming cut 10 bases from V and 5 bases from J; bases unmatched to any gene: 6. The CDR3 consists of 13 residues. Germline V gene data show CDR1 as MDHEN and CDR2 as SYDVKM. The CDR3 DNA is TGTGCCACGCGGACAGGGGTTCGAAACACCATATATTTT. Translated: CATRTGVRNTIYF. The full variable domain, rest sourced from reference TRBV28 and TRBJ1-3, is DVKVTQSSRYLVKRTGEKVFLECVQDMDHENMFWYRQDPGLGLRLIYFSYDVKMKEKGDIPEGYSVSREKKERFSLILESASTNQTSMYLCATRTGVRNTIYFGEGSWLTVV.

The CDR3: CASSFRSNQPQHF. The CDR3 bases are TGTGCCAGCAGTTTTAGAAGCAATCAGCCCCAGCATTTT. The chain employs TRBV12-3 or TRBV12-4 and TRBJ1-5; D is unresolved. V was pared by 3 bases and J by 1 base, with 4 bases between. CDR3 length: 13 amino acids.

V usage is TRBV4-2 and J usage is TRBJ2-7, with 11 nucleotides matching TRBD2. This CDR3 has 15 amino acids. Per the germline V gene, CDR1 is LGHNA and CDR2 is YNFKEQ. V lost 0 bases, J lost 6 bases, and 4 bases stayed unmatched. DNA for the CDR3: TGTGCCAGCAGCCAAGATCTCCTAGCGGGAGGCGAGCAGTACTTC. Its protein product is CASSQDLLAGGEQYF.

The table lists this clone with a few counts. The chain recombines TRBV10-1 with TRBJ2-2; TRBD1 is a possible D gene (5 bases). Germline CDR1 WNHNN, CDR2 SYGVQD (reference sequence). V lost 0 bases to trimming and J lost 1 base, with 9 bases between them. The CDR3 runs to 16 residues. CDR3 bases: TGCGCCAGCAGTGAGTCAGACAGCCTGAACACCGGGGAGCTGTTTTTT. It is translated as CASSESDSLNTGELFF.

There are a few counts of this clone. The gene calls are TRBV5-6 and TRBJ1-5, with D tentatively TRBD1 (6 bases). The germline V and J ends were trimmed by 2 bases and 2 bases, with 11 bases remaining between them. From germline, CDR1 is SGHDT and CDR2 YYEEEE. This CDR3 region has 15 residues. The CDR3 DNA is TGTGCCAGCAGCTTCAGACAGGCGGGCAATCAGCCCCAGCATTTT. This encodes CASSFRQAGNQPQHF. Looking up the rest from reference TRBV5-6 and TRBJ1-5 gives the full variable domain: DAGVTQSPTHLIKTRGQQVTLRCSPKSGHDTVSWYQQALGQGPQFIFQYYEEEERQRGNFPDRFSGHQFPNYSSELNVNALLLGDSALYLCASSFRQAGNQPQHFGDGTRLSIL.

V gene TRBV29-1 combines with J gene TRBJ2-5; D is unresolved. Trimming pared 7 bases from V and 0 bases from J, leaving 6 bases between. The V gene's germline CDR1 is SQVTM and CDR2 ANQGSEA. This CDR3 spans 11 amino acids. The CDR3, as DNA: TGCAGCGCGCGGTACCAAGAGACCCAGTACTTC. Translated: CSARYQETQYF.

The CDR3 region has the DNA TGTGCCAGCAGCCAAGATTTAGCGGCAGGGAGGTACTTC. Protein sequence: CASSQDLAAGRYF. The V gene is TRBV14, the J gene TRBJ2-7; tentative D call: TRBD2 (6 bases). The germline V and J ends were trimmed by 0 bases and 12 bases, with 15 bases remaining between them. Germline V gene lookup returns CDR1 SGHDN and CDR2 FVKESK. The CDR3 spans 13 residues. Full variable domain (rest looked up from reference TRBV14 and TRBJ2-7): EAGVTQFPSHSVIEKGQTVTLRCDPISGHDNLYWYRRVMGKEIKFLLHFVKESKQDESGMPNNRFLAERTGGTYSTLKVQPAELEDSGVYFCASSQDLAAGRYFGPGTRLTVT.

In its sample, this clone was seen a few times. The V and J genes are TRBV7-2 and TRBJ2-7, with 7 positions matching TRBD2. V was clipped by 3 bases and J by 4 bases; unmatched bases: 6. This CDR3 region has 14 residues. Germline V CDR1 and CDR2: SGHTA, FQGNSA. CDR3 coding DNA: TGTGCCAGCAGCTTCCCGGGACTACATTACGAGCAGTACTTC. As protein: CASSFPGLHYEQYF.

The chain joins TRBV27 to TRBJ1-5; D gene uncertain. Germline V gene sequence: CDR1 MNHEY, CDR2 SMNVEV (reference sequence). This CDR3 is 14 amino acids long. Trimming pared 3 bases from V and 8 bases from J, leaving 14 bases between. The DNA for the CDR3 is TGTGCCAGCAGTTTCGAAGGGAGGCAGGAGCCCCAGCATTTT. It translates to CASSFEGRQEPQHF.

Here the CDR3 reads CASANVRTSGTDTQYF. In DNA form, the CDR3 reads TGTGCTAGTGCCAATGTAAGGACTAGTGGCACAGATACGCAGTATTTT. The rearrangement joins TRBV12-5 to TRBJ2-3; TRBD2 aligns across 7 bases. The CDR3 has 16 amino acids. The trim removed 7 bases at V and 1 base at J, leaving 11 bases unmatched. Germline V CDR1 and CDR2: LGHNT, FRNRAP.

In this sample, this clone turned up once. This sequence joins TRBV6-5 and TRBJ1-5; D not resolved. CDR3 length equals 15 residues. With 2 bases removed from V and 5 bases from J, the gap between germline ends came to 13 bases. Per germline, CDR1 MNHEY and CDR2 SVGAGI. The CDR3 nucleotides are TGTGCCAGCAGTTACCGCCAAGTGGGCGATCAGCCCCAGCATTTT. This encodes CASSYRQVGDQPQHF.

The V and J genes are TRBV4-2 and TRBJ1-6; TRBD1 agrees at 11 bases. CDR3 length equals 17 residues. Trimming at V came to 1 base and at J to 10 bases, leaving 9 bases not matched to a gene. The germline CDR1 and CDR2 sequences are LGHNA and YNFKEQ. The CDR3 DNA sequence: TGTGCCAGCAGCCAAGGTCCCGCCGGGACAGGGGGGTCACCCCTCCACTTT. As protein: CASSQGPAGTGGSPLHF.

The chain couples TRBV28 to TRBJ2-1; 7 bases line up with TRBD2. CDR1 and CDR2 (germline): MDHEN, SYDVKM. The V segment lost 3 bases and the J segment 5 bases; nucleotides outside the gene matches: 7. The CDR3 is made up of 15 amino acids. The CDR3, as DNA: TGTGCCAGCAGTTTTGGCGGGAGTGGGGACAATGAGCAGTTCTTC. Its translation is CASSFGGSGDNEQFF. The entire variable domain, with the rest obtained from reference TRBV28 and TRBJ2-1, is as follows: DVKVTQSSRYLVKRTGEKVFLECVQDMDHENMFWYRQDPGLGLRLIYFSYDVKMKEKGDIPEGYSVSREKKERFSLILESASTNQTSMYLCASSFGGSGDNEQFFGPGTRLTVL.

The V call is TRBV7-8, the J call TRBJ1-5, with D hard to call. Germline V gene sequence: CDR1 SGHVS, CDR2 FQNEAQ. Trimming removed 0 bases from V and 0 bases from J, with 12 bases in between. CDR3 length: 17 amino acids. The chain's CDR3 is CASSLASVVNSNQPQHF. In DNA, the CDR3 is TGTGCCAGCAGCTTAGCGAGCGTCGTAAATAGCAATCAGCCCCAGCATTTT. Supplemented by reference TRBV7-8 and TRBJ1-5, the full variable domain reads GAGVSQSPRYKVAKRGQDVALRCDPISGHVSLFWYQQALGQGPEFLTYFQNEAQLDKSGLPSDRFFAERPEGSVSTLKIQRTQQEDSAVYLCASSLASVVNSNQPQHFGDGTRLSIL.

V usage is TRBV15 and J usage is TRBJ1-2, with TRBD1 matching over 10 bases. Trimming removed 3 bases from V and 6 bases from J; junction bases left unmatched: 4. CDR1 is LNHNV, CDR2 YYDKDF, per germline (reference sequence). The CDR3 is 14 residues long. The CDR3 protein is CATSRMTGGNGYTF. CDR3 nucleotides: TGTGCCACCAGCAGGATGACAGGGGGCAATGGCTACACCTTC.

There are a few counts of this clone. This chain connects TRBV28 to TRBJ1-1; maybe TRBD1 (5 bases). The germline CDR1 and CDR2 sequences are MDHEN and SYDVKM. V lost 3 bases to trimming and J lost 5 bases, with 13 bases between them. This CDR3 is 14 amino acids long. The CDR3 bases are TGTGCCAGCAGTTTCGGGGGGAGTCGAACTGAAGCTTTCTTT. The encoded protein is CASSFGGSRTEAFF. Together with reference TRBV28 and TRBJ1-1, the CDR3 gives the full variable domain: DVKVTQSSRYLVKRTGEKVFLECVQDMDHENMFWYRQDPGLGLRLIYFSYDVKMKEKGDIPEGYSVSREKKERFSLILESASTNQTSMYLCASSFGGSRTEAFFGQGTRLTVV.

The gene calls are TRBV15 and TRBJ2-1; D gene uncertain. Germline lookup yields CDR1 LNHNV and CDR2 YYDKDF (reference sequence). CDR3 length: 14 residues. V was clipped by 0 bases and J by 7 bases, with 10 bases between them. The chain's CDR3 is CATSRDHPANEQFF. The CDR3 nucleotides are TGTGCCACCAGCAGAGATCACCCAGCGAATGAGCAGTTCTTC.